This T cell receptor beta chain was found in a study of CD8+ T cells in alopecia areata. General study points: With tofacitinib ongoing, many expanded lesional clones persisted in both scalp and blood. Researchers reported that TCR sharing among patients proved less clear than in mice, possibly HLA-linked.

The germline V gene encodes CDR1 SNHLY and CDR2 FYNNEI. The CDR3 loop spans 13 amino acids. Trimming left V 4 bases short and J 3 bases short, with 10 bases between. Treatment: oral pan-JAK inhibitor, 5-10 mg twice daily. Peripheral blood and lesional scalp punch biopsies came from alopecia areata patients. The sequencing template was cDNA reverse transcribed from extracted RNA. The method was immunoSEQ multiplex PCR; TCRdb's version includes in-frame clones alone and lacks a portion of them. The sample yields roughly 220,000 clones, around two fifths seen once. Note on this clone: Its specificity is unknown.

This material consisted of CD4+ T cells sorted from blood, taken between weeks 30 and 35, from a patient treated with tofacitinib. The TCR was taken from a human donor with alopecia areata. The chain carries TRBV2 and TRBJ2-7; no clear D. CDR3 nucleotide sequence: TGTGCCAGCAGTGCCGGACGGAACTACGAGCAGTACTTC. Translation gives CASSAGRNYEQYF.